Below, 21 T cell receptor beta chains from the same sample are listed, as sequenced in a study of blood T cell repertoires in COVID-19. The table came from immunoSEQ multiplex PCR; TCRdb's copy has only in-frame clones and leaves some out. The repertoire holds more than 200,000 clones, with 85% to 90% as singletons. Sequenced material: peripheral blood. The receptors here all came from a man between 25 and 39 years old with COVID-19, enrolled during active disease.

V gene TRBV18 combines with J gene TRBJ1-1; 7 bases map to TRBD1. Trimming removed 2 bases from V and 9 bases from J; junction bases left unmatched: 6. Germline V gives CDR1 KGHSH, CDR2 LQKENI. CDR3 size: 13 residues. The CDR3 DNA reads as TGTGCCAGCTCACCAAGAGGGGGCGAAAAAGCTTTCTTT. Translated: CASSPRGGEKAFF.

The CDR3 DNA reads TGTGCCAGCAGCCTTAACCCAGGGACTTTGAACACTGAAGCTTTCTTT. Amino acids: CASSLNPGTLNTEAFF. This rearrangement joins TRBV4-2 to TRBJ1-1; possibly TRBD1 for D (5 bases). Germline V gives CDR1 LGHNA, CDR2 YNFKEQ. With 4 bases removed from V and 0 bases from J, the gap between germline ends came to 15 bases. This CDR3 is built from 16 residues.

The CDR3 loop is CASSIRSGTGSYEQYF. The CDR3 DNA reads TGTGCCAGTAGTATCCGTTCCGGGACAGGCTCCTACGAGCAGTACTTC. V and J are TRBV19 and TRBJ2-7; 8 nucleotides line up with TRBD1. With 3 bases clipped from V and 0 bases from J, the junction kept 7 bases outside the gene matches. Germline CDR1 reads LNHDA; CDR2 reads SQIVND (reference sequence). CDR3 length: 16 amino acids.

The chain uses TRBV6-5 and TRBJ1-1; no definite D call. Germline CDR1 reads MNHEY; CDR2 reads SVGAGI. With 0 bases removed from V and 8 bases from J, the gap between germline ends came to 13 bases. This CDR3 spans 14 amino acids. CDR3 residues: CASSYSGGPYEAFF. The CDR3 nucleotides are TGTGCCAGCAGTTACTCTGGAGGGCCCTACGAAGCTTTCTTT.

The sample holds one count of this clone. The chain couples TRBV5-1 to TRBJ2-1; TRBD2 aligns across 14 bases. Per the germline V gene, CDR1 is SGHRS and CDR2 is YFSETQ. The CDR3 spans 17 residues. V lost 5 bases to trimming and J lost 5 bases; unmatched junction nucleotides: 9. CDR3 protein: CASRSGLAGGKNNEQFF. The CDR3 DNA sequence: TGCGCCAGCAGATCTGGACTAGCGGGAGGTAAAAACAATGAGCAGTTCTTC. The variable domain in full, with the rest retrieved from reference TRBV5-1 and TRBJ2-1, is KAGVTQTPRYLIKTRGQQVTLSCSPISGHRSVSWYQQTPGQGLQFLFEYFSETQRNKGNFPGRFSGRQFSNSRSEMNVSTLELGDSALYLCASRSGLAGGKNNEQFFGPGTRLTVL.

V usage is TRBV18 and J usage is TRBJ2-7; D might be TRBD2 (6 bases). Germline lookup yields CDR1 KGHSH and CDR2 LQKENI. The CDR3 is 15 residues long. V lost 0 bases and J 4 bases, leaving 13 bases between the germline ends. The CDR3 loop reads CASSPPTGDPYEQYF. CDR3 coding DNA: TGTGCCAGCTCACCACCTACGGGGGACCCGTACGAGCAGTACTTC.

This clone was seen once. DNA for the CDR3: TGTGCCAGCACCCCCGGGTTCGGTTCACCCCTCCACTTT. Protein product: CASTPGFGSPLHF. The J gene is TRBJ1-6, the V gene TRBV12-3 or TRBV12-4; D unclear. Trimming took 7 bases from V and 9 from J, leaving 13 bases between them. The CDR3 runs to 13 residues.

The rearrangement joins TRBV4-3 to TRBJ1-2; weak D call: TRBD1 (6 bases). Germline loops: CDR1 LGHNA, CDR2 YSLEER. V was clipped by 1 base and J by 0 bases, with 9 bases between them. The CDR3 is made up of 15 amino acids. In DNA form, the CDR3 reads TGCGCCAGCAGCCAAGGGACAGAAGCTAACTATGGCTACACCTTC. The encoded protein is CASSQGTEANYGYTF.

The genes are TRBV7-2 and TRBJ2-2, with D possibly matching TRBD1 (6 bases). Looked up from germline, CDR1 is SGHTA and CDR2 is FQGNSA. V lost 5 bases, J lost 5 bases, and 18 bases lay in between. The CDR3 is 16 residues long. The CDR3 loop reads CASSRGSQRGTGELFF. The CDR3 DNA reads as TGTGCCAGCAGCCGGGGTTCCCAAAGGGGGACCGGGGAGCTGTTTTTT.

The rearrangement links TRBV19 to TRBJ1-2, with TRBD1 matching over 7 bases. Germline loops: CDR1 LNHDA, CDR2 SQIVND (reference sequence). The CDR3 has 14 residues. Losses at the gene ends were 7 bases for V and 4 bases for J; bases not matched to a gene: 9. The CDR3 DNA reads TGTGCCAGTACCTCGGACAGGACCCTCTATGGCTACACCTTC. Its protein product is CASTSDRTLYGYTF.

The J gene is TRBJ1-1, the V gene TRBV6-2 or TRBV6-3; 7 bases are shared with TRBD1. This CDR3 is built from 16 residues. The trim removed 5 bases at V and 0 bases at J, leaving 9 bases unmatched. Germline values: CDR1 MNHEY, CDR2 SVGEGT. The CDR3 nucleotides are TGTGCCAGCAGTAGGCAAAGGGGGCCGTTGAACACTGAAGCTTTCTTT. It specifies CASSRQRGPLNTEAFF.

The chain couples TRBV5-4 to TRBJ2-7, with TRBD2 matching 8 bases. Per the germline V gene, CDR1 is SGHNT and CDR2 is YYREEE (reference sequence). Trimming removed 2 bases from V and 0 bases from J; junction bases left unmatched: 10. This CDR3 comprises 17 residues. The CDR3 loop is CASSFLSWREDSYEQYF. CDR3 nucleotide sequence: TGTGCCAGCAGCTTCTTATCGTGGCGGGAGGACTCCTACGAGCAGTACTTC.

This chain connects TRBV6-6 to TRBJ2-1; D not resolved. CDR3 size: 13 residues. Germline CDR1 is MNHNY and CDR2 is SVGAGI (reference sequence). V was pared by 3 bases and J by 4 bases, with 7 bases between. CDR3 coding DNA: TGTGCCAGCAGTTATCGCAGTTACAATGAGCAGTTCTTC. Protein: CASSYRSYNEQFF.

The CDR3 DNA reads TGCAGCGTTGCTATAAGGAGCTCCTACGAGCAGTACTTC. It codes for CSVAIRSSYEQYF. The chain combines TRBV29-1 with TRBJ2-7; D remains unclear. V was cut by 4 bases and J by 0 bases, with 10 bases left in between. CDR1 SQVTM and CDR2 ANQGSEA come from the germline V gene. The CDR3 sequence is 13 residues long.

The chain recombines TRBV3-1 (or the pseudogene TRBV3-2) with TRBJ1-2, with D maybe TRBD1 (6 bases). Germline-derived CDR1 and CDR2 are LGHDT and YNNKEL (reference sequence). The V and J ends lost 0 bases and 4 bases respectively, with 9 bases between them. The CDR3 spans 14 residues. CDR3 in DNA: TGTGCCAGCAGCCAAGATACAGGGCCCTATGGCTACACCTTC. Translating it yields CASSQDTGPYGYTF.

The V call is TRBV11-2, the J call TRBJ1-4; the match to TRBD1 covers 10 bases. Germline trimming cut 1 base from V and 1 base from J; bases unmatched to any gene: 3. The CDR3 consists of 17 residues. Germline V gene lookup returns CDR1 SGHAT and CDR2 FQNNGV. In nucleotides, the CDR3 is TGTGCCAGCAGCTTAGGGACAGGGGGGTTAACTAATGAAAAACTGTTTTTT. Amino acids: CASSLGTGGLTNEKLFF.

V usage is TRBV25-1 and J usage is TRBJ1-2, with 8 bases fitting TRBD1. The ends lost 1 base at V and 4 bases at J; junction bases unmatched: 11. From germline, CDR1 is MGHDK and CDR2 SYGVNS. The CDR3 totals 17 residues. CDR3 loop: CASSESPGQGLGYGYTF. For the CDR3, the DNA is TGTGCCAGCAGTGAATCCCCCGGACAGGGCTTAGGCTATGGCTACACCTTC.

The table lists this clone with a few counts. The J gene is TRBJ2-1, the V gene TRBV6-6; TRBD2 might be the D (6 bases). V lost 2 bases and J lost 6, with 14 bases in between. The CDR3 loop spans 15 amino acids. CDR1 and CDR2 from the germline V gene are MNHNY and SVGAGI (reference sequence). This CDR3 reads CASSYAPGLSNEQFF. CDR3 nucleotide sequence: TGTGCCAGCAGTTACGCCCCGGGACTTAGCAATGAGCAGTTCTTC.

DNA of the CDR3: TGTGCCAGCAGTCCTCGGGCAGGGCCCTACGAGCAGTACTTC. It codes for CASSPRAGPYEQYF. The V and J genes are TRBV27 and TRBJ2-7, with D perhaps TRBD1 (5 bases). CDR1 and CDR2 (germline): MNHEY, SMNVEV (reference sequence). The CDR3 extends over 14 amino acids. The V end was cut by 5 bases, the J end by 2 bases, with 13 bases between.

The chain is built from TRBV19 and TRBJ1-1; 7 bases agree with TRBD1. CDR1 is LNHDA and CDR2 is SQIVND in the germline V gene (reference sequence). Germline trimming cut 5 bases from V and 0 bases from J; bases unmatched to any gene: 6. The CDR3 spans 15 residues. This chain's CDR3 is CASSSMGQMNTEAFF. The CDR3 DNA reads TGTGCCAGTAGTTCAATGGGACAGATGAACACTGAAGCTTTCTTT. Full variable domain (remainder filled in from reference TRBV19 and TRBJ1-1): DGGITQSPKYLFRKEGQNVTLSCEQNLNHDAMYWYRQDPGQGLRLIYYSQIVNDFQKGDIAEGYSVSREKKESFPLTVTSAQKNPTAFYLCASSSMGQMNTEAFFGQGTRLTVV.

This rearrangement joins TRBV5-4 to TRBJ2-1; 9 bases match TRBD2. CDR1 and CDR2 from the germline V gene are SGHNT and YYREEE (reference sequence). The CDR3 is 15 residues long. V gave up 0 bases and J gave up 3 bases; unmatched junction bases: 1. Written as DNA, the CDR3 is TGTGCCAGCAGCTTGGGACTAGCGGACTACAATGAGCAGTTCTTC. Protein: CASSLGLADYNEQFF.